The clone carrying this T cell receptor (beta chain) was seen only a few times. The data stem from a study of blood T cell repertoires in COVID-19. On the study more broadly: T cells, B-cell-depleted T cells, or PBMCs provided the cDNA or gDNA that served as material.

The authors' processing: Counts of nucleated cells, estimated from reference gene primer amplification, were obtained. TCRdb keeps only in-frame clones here, not all; method: immunoSEQ multiplex PCR. V, J and clone size are taken as reported in that table, and D and trimming were inferred from the DNA itself. The sample contains 250,000 to 350,000 clones, around 86% of which appear only once. Germline CDR1 SNHLY, CDR2 FYNNEI. V was pared by 7 bases and J by 0 bases, with 12 bases between. The CDR3 sequence is 14 residues long. This TCR was recovered from a woman under 40 who had recovered from COVID-19. The J gene is TRBJ1-2, the V gene TRBV2, with D maybe TRBD1 (6 bases). The specimen sequenced was peripheral blood. CDR3 protein: CASKRDMSNYGYTF. The CDR3 DNA sequence: TGTGCCAGCAAACGGGACATGTCTAACTATGGCTACACCTTC.